This TCR beta chain appears in the sequencing data of a study of human T cells and chemical hapten exposure. Study as a whole: Small discrepancies in pooled library volume mainly accounted for the varying TCR yields per sample. Study observations and caveats: With patch test score, the counts of PT1 expanded TCRs showed a positive correlation.

The time point here: patch test 3, about 24 weeks after DPC sensitization. The treatment was: therapeutic diphenylcyclopropenone sensitization with weekly scalp DPC. There are 15 residues in the CDR3. Trimming took 2 bases from V and 2 from J, leaving 13 bases between them. Germline V lookup: CDR1 MNHEY, CDR2 SMNVEV (reference sequence). Library preparation tagged each individual cDNA molecule with a unique molecular identifier. TCRdb independently ran MiXCR on the RACE reads; one entry per CDR3 protein. The table lists 180,000 or so distinct CDR3 sequences, around a quarter of them singletons. This clonotype was recorded a few times. The antigen remains undetermined.

The TCR comes from a woman aged 35 to 49 with alopecia areata. Some clones in this sample may be carry-over from other donors' samples. This chain links TRBV27 with TRBJ2-7, with no clear D. The specimen was whole blood, collected in connection with sensitization to the hapten diphenylcyclopropenone (DPC). CDR3 loop: CASSLQDAGAYEQYF. CDR3 coding DNA: TGTGCCAGCAGTTTACAAGATGCTGGGGCCTACGAGCAGTACTTC.